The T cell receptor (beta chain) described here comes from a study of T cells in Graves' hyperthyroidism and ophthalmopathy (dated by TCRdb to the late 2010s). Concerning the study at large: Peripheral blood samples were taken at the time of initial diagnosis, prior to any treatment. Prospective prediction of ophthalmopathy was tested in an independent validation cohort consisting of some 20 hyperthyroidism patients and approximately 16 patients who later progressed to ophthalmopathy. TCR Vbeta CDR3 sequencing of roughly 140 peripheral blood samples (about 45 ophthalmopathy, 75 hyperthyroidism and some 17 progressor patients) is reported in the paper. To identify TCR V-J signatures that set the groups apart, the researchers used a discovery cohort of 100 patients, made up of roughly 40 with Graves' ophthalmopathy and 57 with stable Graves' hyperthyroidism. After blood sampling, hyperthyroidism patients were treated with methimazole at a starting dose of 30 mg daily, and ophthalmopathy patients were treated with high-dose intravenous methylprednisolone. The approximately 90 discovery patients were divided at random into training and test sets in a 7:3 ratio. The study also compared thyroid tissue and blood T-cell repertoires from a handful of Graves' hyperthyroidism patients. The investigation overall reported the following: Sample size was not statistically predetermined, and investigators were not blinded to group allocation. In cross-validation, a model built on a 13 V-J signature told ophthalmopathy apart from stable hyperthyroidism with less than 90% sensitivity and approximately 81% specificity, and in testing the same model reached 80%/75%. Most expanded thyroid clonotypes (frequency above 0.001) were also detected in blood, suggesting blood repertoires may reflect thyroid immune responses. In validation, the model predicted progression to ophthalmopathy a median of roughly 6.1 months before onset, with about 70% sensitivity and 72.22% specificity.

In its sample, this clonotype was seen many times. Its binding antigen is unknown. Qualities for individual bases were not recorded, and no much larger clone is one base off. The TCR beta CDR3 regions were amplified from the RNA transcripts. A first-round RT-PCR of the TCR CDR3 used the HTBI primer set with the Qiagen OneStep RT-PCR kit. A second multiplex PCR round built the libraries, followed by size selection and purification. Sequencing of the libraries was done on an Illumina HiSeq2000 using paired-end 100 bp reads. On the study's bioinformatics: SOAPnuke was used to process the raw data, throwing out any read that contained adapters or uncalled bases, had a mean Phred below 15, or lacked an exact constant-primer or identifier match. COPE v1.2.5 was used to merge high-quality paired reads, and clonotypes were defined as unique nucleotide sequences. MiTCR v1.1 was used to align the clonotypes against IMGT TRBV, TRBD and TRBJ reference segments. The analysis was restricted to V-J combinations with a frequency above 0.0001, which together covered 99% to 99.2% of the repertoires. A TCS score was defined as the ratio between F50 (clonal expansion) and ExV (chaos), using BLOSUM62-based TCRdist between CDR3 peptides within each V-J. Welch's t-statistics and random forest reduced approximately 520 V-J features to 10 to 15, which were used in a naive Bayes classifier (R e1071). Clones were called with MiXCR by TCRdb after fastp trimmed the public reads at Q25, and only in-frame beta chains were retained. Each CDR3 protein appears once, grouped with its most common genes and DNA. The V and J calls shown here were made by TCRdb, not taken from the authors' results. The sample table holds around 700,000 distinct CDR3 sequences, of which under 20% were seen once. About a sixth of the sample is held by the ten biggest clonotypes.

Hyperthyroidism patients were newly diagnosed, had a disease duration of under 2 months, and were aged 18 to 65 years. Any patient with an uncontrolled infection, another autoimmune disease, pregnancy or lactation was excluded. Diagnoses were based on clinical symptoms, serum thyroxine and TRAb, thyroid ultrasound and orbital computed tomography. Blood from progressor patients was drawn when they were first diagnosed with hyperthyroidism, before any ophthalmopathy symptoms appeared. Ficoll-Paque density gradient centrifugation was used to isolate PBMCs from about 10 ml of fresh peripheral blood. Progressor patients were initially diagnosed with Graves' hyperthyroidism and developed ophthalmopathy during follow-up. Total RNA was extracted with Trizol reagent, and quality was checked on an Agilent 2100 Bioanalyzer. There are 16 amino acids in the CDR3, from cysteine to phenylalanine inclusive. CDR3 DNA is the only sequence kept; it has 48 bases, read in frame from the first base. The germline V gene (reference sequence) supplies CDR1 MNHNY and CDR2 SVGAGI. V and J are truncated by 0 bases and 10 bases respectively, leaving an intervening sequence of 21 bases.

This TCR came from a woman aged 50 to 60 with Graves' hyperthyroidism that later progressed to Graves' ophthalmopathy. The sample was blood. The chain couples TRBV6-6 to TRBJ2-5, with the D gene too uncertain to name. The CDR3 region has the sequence CASSYSSTRPQLNQYF. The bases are TGTGCCAGCAGTTACTCGTCTACTCGGCCCCAGTTGAACCAGTACTTC.